The sequence of this TCR beta chain was determined in a study of radiotherapy plus CTLA-4 blockade in lung cancer (dated by TCRdb to between 2017 and 2018). With regard to the full study: Among the enrolled patients, approximately 17% had an objective response, and approximately 33% reached disease control.

The method behind the library was the immunoSEQ multiplex PCR assay. TCRdb stores this immuneACCESS table with in-frame sequences only. Part of the clones is absent; in the studies checked, under half of the shortfall reflects unresolved V genes, and no reason is known for the rest. The sample table shows 15,000 to 20,000 clones, and roughly 88% are seen once. Of the sample, around 20% falls within the top ten clones. This clone occurred once. Its antigen is still unknown. Base qualities are missing; no much larger clone stands one base away. Overall study outcomes, separate from this receptor: The strongest predictors of response, as reported, were early dynamic changes in blood T cell clones along with a rise in serum interferon-beta after radiation. TCR clones derived from tumors expanded in peripheral blood after treatment with radiotherapy and ipilimumab.

The CDR3 covers 14 residues, taking in both the cysteine and the phenylalanine. Only the CDR3 portion is preserved as DNA: 42 bases, with reading frame beginning at the first base. V ends up 5 bases short and J 3 bases short, with an unmatched junction base count of 2. For CDR1 and CDR2, the germline V gene lists WSHSY and SAAADI. In this study, focal radiation therapy paired with CTLA-4 blockade (ipilimumab) was tested in patients who had chemo-refractory metastatic non-small-cell lung cancer. The sequence links TRBV10-2 to TRBJ2-1; TRBD2 aligns with 9 central bases. The sequences come from peripheral blood, collected from a patient treated with radiotherapy plus ipilimumab. This clonotype was obtained from a human donor with non-small cell lung cancer whose response to radiotherapy plus ipilimumab could not be evaluated. The encoded CDR3 is CASSRLADYNEQFF. The DNA sequence is as follows: TGCGCCAGCAGTCGACTAGCGGACTACAATGAGCAGTTCTTC.